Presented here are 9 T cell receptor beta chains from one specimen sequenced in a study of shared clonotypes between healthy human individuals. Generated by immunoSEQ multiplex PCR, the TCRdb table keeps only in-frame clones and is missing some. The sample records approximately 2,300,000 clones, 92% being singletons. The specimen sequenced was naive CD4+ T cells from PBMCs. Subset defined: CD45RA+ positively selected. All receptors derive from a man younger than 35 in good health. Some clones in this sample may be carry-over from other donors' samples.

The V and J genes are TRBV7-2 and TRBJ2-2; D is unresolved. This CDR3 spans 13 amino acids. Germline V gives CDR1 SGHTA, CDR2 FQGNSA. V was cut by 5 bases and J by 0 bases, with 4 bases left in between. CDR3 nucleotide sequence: TGTGCCAGCAGCGCCACGAACACCGGGGAGCTGTTTTTT. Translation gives CASSATNTGELFF.

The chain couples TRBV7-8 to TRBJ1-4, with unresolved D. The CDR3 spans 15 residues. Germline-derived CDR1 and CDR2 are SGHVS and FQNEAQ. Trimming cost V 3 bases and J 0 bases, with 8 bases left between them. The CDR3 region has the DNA TGTGCCAGCAGCTTTCACGGCCCAACTAATGAAAAACTGTTTTTT. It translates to CASSFHGPTNEKLFF. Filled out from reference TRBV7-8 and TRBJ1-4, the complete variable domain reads GAGVSQSPRYKVAKRGQDVALRCDPISGHVSLFWYQQALGQGPEFLTYFQNEAQLDKSGLPSDRFFAERPEGSVSTLKIQRTQQEDSAVYLCASSFHGPTNEKLFFGSGTQLSVL.

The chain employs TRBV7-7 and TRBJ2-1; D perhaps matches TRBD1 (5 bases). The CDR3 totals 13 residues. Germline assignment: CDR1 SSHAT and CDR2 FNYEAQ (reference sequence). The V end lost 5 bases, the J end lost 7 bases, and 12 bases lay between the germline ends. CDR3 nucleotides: TGTGCCAGCAGCCCCGGGCAGGGTAATGAGCAGTTCTTC. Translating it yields CASSPGQGNEQFF. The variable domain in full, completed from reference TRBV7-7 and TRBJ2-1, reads GAGVSQSPRYKVTKRGQDVTLRCDPISSHATLYWYQQALGQGPEFLTYFNYEAQPDKSGLPSDRFSAERPEGSISTLTIQRTEQRDSAMYRCASSPGQGNEQFFGPGTRLTVL.

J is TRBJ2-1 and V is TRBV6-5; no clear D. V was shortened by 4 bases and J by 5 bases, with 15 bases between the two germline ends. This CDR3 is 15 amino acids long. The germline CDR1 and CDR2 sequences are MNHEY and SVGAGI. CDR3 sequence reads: CASSLQPGTHNEQFF. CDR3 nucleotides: TGTGCCAGCAGTTTACAACCAGGAACTCACAATGAGCAGTTCTTC.

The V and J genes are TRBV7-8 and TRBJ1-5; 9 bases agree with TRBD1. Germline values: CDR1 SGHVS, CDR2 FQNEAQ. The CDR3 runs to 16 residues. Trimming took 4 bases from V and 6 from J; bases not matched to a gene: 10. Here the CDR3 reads CASSSRDRGGSQPQHF. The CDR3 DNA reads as TGTGCCAGCAGCTCCCGAGACAGGGGGGGGAGTCAGCCCCAGCATTTT.

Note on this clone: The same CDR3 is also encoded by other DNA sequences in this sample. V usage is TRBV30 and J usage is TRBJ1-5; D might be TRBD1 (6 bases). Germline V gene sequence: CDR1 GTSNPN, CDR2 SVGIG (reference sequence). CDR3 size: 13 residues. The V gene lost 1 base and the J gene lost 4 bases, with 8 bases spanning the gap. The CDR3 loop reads CAWSAGVNQPQHF. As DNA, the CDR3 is TGTGCCTGGAGTGCAGGGGTTAATCAGCCCCAGCATTTT.

The CDR3 reads CASSQTDEQFF. The DNA for the CDR3 is TGTGCCAGCAGCCAGACGGATGAGCAGTTCTTC. The chain links TRBV7-9 to TRBJ2-1; D unclear. Trimming stripped 5 bases from V and 8 bases from J, with 7 bases between. Germline V gene data show CDR1 as SEHNR and CDR2 as FQNEAQ (reference sequence). The CDR3 is 11 residues long.

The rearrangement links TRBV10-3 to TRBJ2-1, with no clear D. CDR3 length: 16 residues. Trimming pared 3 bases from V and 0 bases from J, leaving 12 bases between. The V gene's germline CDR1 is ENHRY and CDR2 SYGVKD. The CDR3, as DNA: TGTGCCATCAGTGATTCGGGTTACAGCTCCTACAATGAGCAGTTCTTC. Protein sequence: CAISDSGYSSYNEQFF.

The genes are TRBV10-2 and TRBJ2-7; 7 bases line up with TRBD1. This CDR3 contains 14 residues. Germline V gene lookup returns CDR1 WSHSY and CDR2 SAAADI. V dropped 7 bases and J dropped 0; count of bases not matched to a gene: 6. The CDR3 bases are TGCGCCAGCAAGGGGGACAGAAACTCCTACGAGCAGTACTTC. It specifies CASKGDRNSYEQYF.